This T cell receptor beta chain was recovered during a study of shared clonotypes between healthy human individuals. Overall study context: CD4 naive and CD4 memory each took three plates per donor, while CD8 naive took two and CD8 memory one.

Turning to this clone: What it binds is not known.

The CDR3 has 12 residues. Trimming left V 3 bases short and J 4 bases short, with 9 bases between. The germline V gene has CDR1 GTSNPN and CDR2 SVGIG (reference sequence). Clones were sequenced by immunoSEQ multiplex PCR, and TCRdb holds only the in-frame ones, with some missing. The sample gives roughly 2.2 million clones, 92% of which show up once; 0.37% is in the top ten. General study findings and limits: Four donors held about 4.6% of naive CD4 clonotypes in common. On the whole, naive subsets had larger estimated richness than memory subsets had.

Sequenced: naive CD4+ T cells from PBMCs. Subset specified: CD45RA+ positively selected. This rearrangement joins TRBV30 to TRBJ2-5; TRBD1 or TRBD2 may be the D gene (5 bases each). The source is a man younger than 30 in good health. Some clones in this sample may be carry-over from other donors' samples. The CDR3 here is CAWSSGRETQYF. The CDR3 nucleotides read TGTGCCTGGAGCTCAGGGAGAGAGACCCAGTACTTC.